One and the same sample provided the 8 T cell receptor beta chains below, sequenced in a study of read filtering for tumor transcriptome and immune sequencing. From approximately 400 ng of RNA, a library with molecular barcoded alpha/delta and beta/gamma adaptors was made. MiXCR was run by TCRdb on the reads, yielding one entry per CDR3 protein. The table lists around 48,000 distinct CDR3 sequences, roughly 19% of them singletons. Specimen: a population of CD138-negative cells sorted from bone marrow. The receptor source for this set is a donor at least 40 years old with multiple myeloma.

This clonotype was seen repeatedly, ten times or more. The V call is TRBV11-2, the J call TRBJ2-1; 10 bases map to TRBD1. This CDR3 has 15 residues. V gave up 7 bases and J gave up 6 bases; unmatched junction bases: 9. Per the germline V gene, CDR1 is SGHAT and CDR2 is FQNNGV. This CDR3 reads CASTAGDRGFNEQFF. The DNA for the CDR3 is TGTGCCAGCACTGCCGGGGACAGGGGTTTCAATGAGCAGTTCTTC.

This clonotype was seen ten or more times. The V call is TRBV29-1, the J call TRBJ1-2, with D uncertain. Germline CDR1 SQVTM, CDR2 ANQGSEA. The CDR3 consists of 12 residues. V was clipped by 7 bases and J by 8 bases, with 17 bases between them. CDR3 in DNA: TGCAGCGGTGACGGGGTTCCGGGGGGCTACACCTTC. Protein sequence: CSGDGVPGGYTF.

At least ten counts were recorded for this clonotype. The chain uses TRBV20-1 and TRBJ2-1, with D maybe TRBD1 (6 bases). The CDR3 loop spans 13 amino acids. Germline V gene sequence: CDR1 DFQATT, CDR2 SNEGSKA (reference sequence). Trimming took 3 bases from V and 9 from J, leaving 15 bases between them. CDR3 DNA: TGCAGTGCTAGTGTCAGGGGTCTCCGTGAGCAGTTCTTC. Protein sequence: CSASVRGLREQFF.

This clonotype has just one count. Since a much larger clone is just one base distant, this may be a read error. The conserved phenylalanine or tryptophan normally closing the CDR3 is absent here, so this likely arose from a read error. The rearrangement uses TRBV29-1 and TRBJ1-2; maybe TRBD1 (6 bases). Trimming took off 4 bases at V and 5 bases at J, with 14 bases between the two ends. CDR3 length: 13 amino acids. CDR1 is SQVTM, CDR2 ANQGSEA, per germline. The CDR3 DNA reads as TGCAGCGTTGCCCGGCCAGGGGAGTATGGCTACACCCTC. Encoded protein: CSVARPGEYGYTL.

This clonotype has ten or more counts. DNA of the CDR3: TGTGCCAGCGGGACTAGCACAGATACGCAGTATTTT. Protein: CASGTSTDTQYF. This rearrangement joins TRBV28 to TRBJ2-3; possibly TRBD2 for D (6 bases). Trimming shortened V by 8 bases and J by 0 bases, and 6 bases separated the two germline ends. Per the germline V gene, CDR1 is MDHEN and CDR2 is SYDVKM. The CDR3 totals 12 residues.

The table lists this clonotype with many counts. The genes are TRBV15 and TRBJ2-3, with 7 bases lining up with TRBD1. V lost 10 bases to trimming and J lost 5 bases; unmatched junction nucleotides: 9. This CDR3 contains 13 residues. The germline V gene encodes CDR1 LNHNV and CDR2 YYDKDF (reference sequence). The chain's CDR3 is CAIPTGKEDTQYF. CDR3 nucleotides: TGTGCCATCCCGACAGGGAAGGAAGATACGCAGTATTTT.

The sample holds many counts of this clonotype. The chain joins TRBV5-1 to TRBJ1-1, with 7 bases that match TRBD1. The CDR3 runs to 16 residues. Germline V gives CDR1 SGHRS, CDR2 YFSETQ. Trimming at V came to 7 bases and at J to 3 bases, leaving 15 bases not matched to a gene. CDR3: CASHQTGRGQYTEAFF. For the CDR3, the DNA is TGCGCCAGCCACCAAACGGGAAGGGGGCAATACACTGAAGCTTTCTTT.

Worth noting for this clonotype: This CDR3 is missing its conserved last phenylalanine or tryptophan, likely due to a read error. It is unclear where the CDR3 begins or ends on the DNA, so no DNA is shown, and the CDR3 is as TCRdb lists it. The V and J genes are TRBV2 and TRBJ2-1. Germline lookup yields CDR1 SNHLY and CDR2 FYNNEI. The CDR3 length is 15 residues, termini included. This chain's CDR3 is CASSKPGRSYNEQSY.